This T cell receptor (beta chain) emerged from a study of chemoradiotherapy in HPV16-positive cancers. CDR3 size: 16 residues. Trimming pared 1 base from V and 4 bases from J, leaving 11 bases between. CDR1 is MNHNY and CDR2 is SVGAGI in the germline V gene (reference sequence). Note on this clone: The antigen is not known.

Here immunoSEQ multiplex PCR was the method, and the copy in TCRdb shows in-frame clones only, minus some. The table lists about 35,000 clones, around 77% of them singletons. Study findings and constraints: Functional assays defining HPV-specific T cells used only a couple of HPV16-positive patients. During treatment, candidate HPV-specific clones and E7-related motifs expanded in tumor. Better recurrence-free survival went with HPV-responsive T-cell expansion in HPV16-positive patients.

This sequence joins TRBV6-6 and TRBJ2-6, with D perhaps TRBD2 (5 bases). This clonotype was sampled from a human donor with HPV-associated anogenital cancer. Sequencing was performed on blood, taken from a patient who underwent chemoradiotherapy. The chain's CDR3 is CASSYFRGTGANVLTF. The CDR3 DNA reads TGTGCCAGCAGTTACTTTCGGGGTACGGGGGCCAACGTCCTGACTTTC.